The following is a T cell receptor beta chain sequence with its context. Its matching antigen is unknown. The CDR3 extends over 16 amino acids. Germline-derived CDR1 and CDR2 are MDHEN and SYDVKM. Trimming shortened V by 5 bases and J by 0 bases, and 14 bases separated the two germline ends. TCRdb fed the 5' RACE reads into MiXCR, producing one record per CDR3 protein. The sample includes tens of thousands of distinct CDR3 sequences, 6.6% of them seen just once. The data derive from a study of T-cell memory formation after mild COVID-19. Study background: The study found TCR clusters largely donor specific.

Study-wide findings and caveats: Clones that got smaller from day 15 to 85 had even CD4/CD8, while clones growing later tipped toward CD4+.

The receptor's source is an adult who had mild COVID-19 (a few samples of this study predate the infection). Cell type and time point are not known. Sequenced material: PBMCs or a T cell subset sorted from them (not recorded which). The genes are TRBV28 and TRBJ2-1; D is unclear. CDR3 bases: TGTGCCAGCAGTCTCAACTCGCGGCGCTCCTACAATGAGCAGTTCTTC. The encoded protein is CASSLNSRRSYNEQFF.